This T cell receptor (beta chain) was captured in a study of T cell repertoires in cytomegalovirus infection. Study context: TCR beta signatures that were public indicated CMV infection and matching HLA type.

Broader study findings: The ex vivo response was dominated by HLA-C-restricted CMV-specific TCR beta clonotypes.

TCRdb ran MiXCR on the reads and lists one entry per CDR3 protein. Of 300,000 to 400,000 distinct CDR3 sequences listed, roughly 29% are singletons. About this clonotype itself: Its antigen remains unidentified.

Germline trimming cut 6 bases from V and 6 bases from J; bases unmatched to any gene: 5. The CDR3 spans 15 residues. This TCR was recovered from a human donor in good health (CMV status not recorded). Some clones in this sample may be carry-over from other donors' samples. Sequenced material: cultured PBMCs, taken from culture after CMV antigen stimulation. The chain carries TRBV12-3 or TRBV12-4 and TRBJ2-1; TRBD2 agrees at 13 bases. The DNA for the CDR3 is TGTGCCAGCAGCTCGGGACTAGCGGGGACCAATGAGCAGTTCTTC. Translating gives CASSSGLAGTNEQFF.